The source of this T cell receptor (beta chain) is a study of early T cells in non-severe SARS-CoV-2 infection. Overall study: The sequenced material was bulk RNA from unsorted whole blood, and its chains were unpaired. Study-level results: The VDJdb matching leaned toward anti-spike CD8 responses and overlooked private and CD4 specificities.

Unique molecular identifiers were affixed to single, distinct cDNA molecules. TCRdb processed the 5' RACE reads anew with MiXCR; each CDR3 protein has one entry. The table records 60,000 to 75,000 distinct CDR3 sequences, about an eighth of them present only once. This clonotype occurred many times. Its specificity is unknown. V dropped 8 bases and J dropped 4 bases, with 17 bases sitting between them. CDR3 size: 14 residues. Germline V lookup: CDR1 WSHSY, CDR2 SAAADI. What was sequenced was whole blood. The clonotype comes from an adult who was a healthcare worker with PCR-confirmed SARS-CoV-2 infection or an uninfected control (not recorded which). The chain uses TRBV10-2 and TRBJ1-1; D call uncertain. The CDR3 DNA follows: TGCGCCAGCGGCAATCGGGAGTCCCTCACTGAAGCTTTCTTT. It encodes CASGNRESLTEAFF.